These 27 T cell receptor beta chains came from one sample sequenced in a study of regulatory T cells in long-lasting Graves disease. Time point denoted: newly diagnosed GD, antithyroid drugs for less than 3 months. With RNA extracted from PBMCs as input, the TCR library was made. Through Arm-PCR of CDR3 regions and iRepertoire HTBI primers, TCR beta libraries were built. TCRdb recomputed calls from the multiplex PCR reads with MiXCR, one row per CDR3 protein. The table has some 450,000 distinct CDR3 sequences, over 15% seen once. This same sample was also taken into another study, of T cells in Graves' hyperthyroidism and ophthalmopathy.

This material consisted of peripheral blood mononuclear cells (PBMCs), taken at new diagnosis, from a patient treated with antithyroid drugs. These receptors were collected from a woman in her 30s with Graves disease.

The chain uses TRBV9 and TRBJ2-1; the D gene is possibly TRBD2 (5 bases). This CDR3 contains 15 residues. V lost 3 bases to trimming and J lost 2 bases, with 12 bases between them. Germline loops: CDR1 SGDLS, CDR2 YYNGEE. CDR3 coding DNA: TGTGCCAGCAGCGACGGAAGCGGAGCCTACAATGAGCAGTTCTTC. Encoded protein: CASSDGSGAYNEQFF.

V usage is TRBV7-9 and J usage is TRBJ2-2; possible D gene TRBD2, 6 bases. The V end was cut by 3 bases, the J end by 0 bases, with 11 bases between. The CDR3 totals 16 residues. CDR1 is SEHNR and CDR2 is FQNEAQ in the germline V gene (reference sequence). CDR3 sequence: CASSFGGRSNTGELFF. The DNA of the CDR3 is TGTGCCAGCAGCTTCGGGGGACGCTCGAACACCGGGGAGCTGTTTTTT.

J is TRBJ2-3 and V is TRBV19; the D gene is possibly TRBD1 (5 bases). There are 16 residues in the CDR3. The germline gives CDR1 LNHDA, CDR2 SQIVND (reference sequence). The V and J ends lost 5 bases and 0 bases respectively, with 15 bases between them. The CDR3 spells CASSDVTVTSTDTQYF. The CDR3 bases are TGTGCCAGTAGTGATGTGACAGTCACTAGCACAGATACGCAGTATTTT.

The J gene is TRBJ2-7, the V gene TRBV19; D call uncertain. Germline V lookup: CDR1 LNHDA, CDR2 SQIVND (reference sequence). Trimming cost V 5 bases and J 0 bases, with 17 bases left between them. CDR3 length: 16 residues. Here the CDR3 DNA reads TGTGCCAGTAGTCCCACCCCGCAGGCCAGCTCCTACGAGCAGTACTTC. This codes for CASSPTPQASSYEQYF. The whole variable domain, remainder taken from reference TRBV19 and TRBJ2-7, is DGGITQSPKYLFRKEGQNVTLSCEQNLNHDAMYWYRQDPGQGLRLIYYSQIVNDFQKGDIAEGYSVSREKKESFPLTVTSAQKNPTAFYLCASSPTPQASSYEQYFGPGTRLTVT.

This clonotype was detected many times. The CDR3 sequence is CASSWASGFRGYTF. CDR3 nucleotide sequence: TGTGCCAGCAGTTGGGCCAGTGGGTTTCGGGGCTACACCTTC. The V and J genes are TRBV2 and TRBJ1-2; D is unclear. Looked up from germline, CDR1 is SNHLY and CDR2 is FYNNEI. The CDR3 covers 14 residues. V was trimmed by 5 bases and J by 8 bases, leaving 18 bases between them.

This chain connects TRBV15 to TRBJ2-7; 7 nucleotides agree with TRBD1. Trimming took 3 bases from V and 5 from J; bases not matched to a gene: 16. The CDR3 has 17 amino acids. In germline, CDR1 is LNHNV, CDR2 YYDKDF (reference sequence). Written as DNA, the CDR3 is TGTGCCACCAGCAGCGATACCCCGAGACAGGGTATCGACGAGCAGTACTTC. As protein: CATSSDTPRQGIDEQYF. Complete variable domain (other parts from reference TRBV15 and TRBJ2-7): DAMVIQNPRYQVTQFGKPVTLSCSQTLNHNVMYWYQQKSSQAPKLLFHYYDKDFNNEADTPDNFQSRRPNTSFCFLDIRSPGLGDTAMYLCATSSDTPRQGIDEQYFGPGTRLTVT.

The chain employs TRBV10-1 and TRBJ2-2; no reliable D call. The ends were cut back, 4 bases at V and 9 bases at J, with 24 bases in the middle. Germline CDR1 reads WNHNN; CDR2 reads SYGVQD (reference sequence). The CDR3 runs to 17 residues. CDR3 nucleotides: TGCGCCAGCAGTGGCCCTCTCTCATGGCCCAGGTACAGGGAGCTGTTTTTT. This codes for CASSGPLSWPRYRELFF.

The chain joins TRBV7-2 to TRBJ2-2; TRBD1 matches at 8 bases. Losses at the gene ends were 6 bases for V and 2 bases for J; bases not matched to a gene: 8. CDR1 and CDR2 from the germline V gene are SGHTA and FQGNSA. The CDR3 is made up of 16 amino acids. The CDR3 here is CASRPPTGENTGELFF. CDR3 bases: TGTGCCAGCAGACCGCCGACAGGGGAAAACACCGGGGAGCTGTTTTTT.

This clonotype has at least ten counts. The chain couples TRBV27 to TRBJ2-7; no clear D gene. The CDR3 has 14 residues. Germline-derived CDR1 and CDR2 are MNHEY and SMNVEV (reference sequence). Trimming took 0 bases from V and 6 from J, leaving 12 bases between them. The CDR3 region is CASSLSHRHAEQYF. CDR3 nucleotide sequence: TGTGCCAGCAGTTTATCGCACAGACACGCCGAGCAGTACTTC.

This clonotype was picked up a small number of times. The V gene is TRBV10-3, the J gene TRBJ2-3, with 11 bases identical to TRBD1. The germline V gene encodes CDR1 ENHRY and CDR2 SYGVKD. The CDR3 extends over 14 amino acids. V shed 6 bases, J shed 5 bases, and the junction held 4 bases outside the gene matches. The chain's CDR3 is CAIRLDRGQDTQYF. The CDR3 DNA reads as TGTGCCATCAGGTTGGACAGGGGGCAAGATACGCAGTATTTT.

The sample holds many counts of this clonotype. The rearrangement uses TRBV27 and TRBJ2-7; 11 positions match TRBD2. Unmatched junction bases numbered 12, after V lost 11 bases and J lost 0 bases. The germline V gene has CDR1 MNHEY and CDR2 SMNVEV (reference sequence). The CDR3 length is 16 residues. This CDR3 is CASMGLAESSSYEQYF. The CDR3 nucleotides are TGTGCCTCCATGGGACTAGCGGAATCTAGCTCCTACGAGCAGTACTTC.

As to this clonotype: This may be a read error: a much more frequent sequence differs by one nucleotide. This chain uses TRBV7-9 with TRBJ1-2; D is unclear. The CDR3 has 14 residues. The germline V and J ends were trimmed by 1 base and 2 bases, with 8 bases remaining between them. Germline V gene lookup returns CDR1 SEHNR and CDR2 FQNEAQ (reference sequence). CDR3 in DNA: TGTGCCAGCAGCTTAGTGGCGGAGAACTATGGCTACACCTTC. As protein: CASSLVAENYGYTF.

CDR3 nucleotides: TGTGCCAGCTCCACCCAGGGGCCCCTCAATGAGCAGTTCTTC. This codes for CASSTQGPLNEQFF. V and J are TRBV27 and TRBJ2-1; a weak D match, TRBD1 (6 bases). Germline CDR1 and CDR2: MNHEY and SMNVEV (reference sequence). The CDR3 is 14 amino acids. Trimming stripped 8 bases from V and 6 bases from J, with 17 bases between.

The chain uses TRBV12-3 or TRBV12-4 and TRBJ2-5, with D maybe TRBD1 (5 bases). The better agreement between TRBJ2-1 and the DNA end casts doubt on the J call. The CDR3 has 15 residues. The chain's CDR3 is CASTPSGIENNEQFF. The CDR3 bases are TGTGCCAGCACCCCCTCAGGGATCGAGAACAATGAGCAGTTCTTC.

This clonotype was seen many times. The rearrangement links TRBV4-1 to TRBJ1-1; unclear D gene. Trimming removed 3 bases at V and 4 bases at J, with 12 bases between. The CDR3 extends over 14 amino acids. Germline assignment: CDR1 MGHRA and CDR2 YSYEKL. The CDR3 region is CASSQAREGTEAFF. In DNA form, the CDR3 reads TGCGCCAGCAGCCAGGCAAGGGAGGGCACTGAAGCTTTCTTT.

This clonotype was seen only a few times. The rearrangement links TRBV7-9 to TRBJ2-2; D is tentatively TRBD1 or TRBD2 (5 bases each). CDR1 and CDR2 (germline): SEHNR, FQNEAQ (reference sequence). With 2 bases removed from V and 5 bases from J, the gap between germline ends came to 12 bases. The CDR3 spans 15 residues. CDR3 sequence: CASSLWDVKTGELFF. The CDR3, as DNA: TGTGCCAGCAGCTTATGGGACGTCAAAACCGGGGAGCTGTTTTTT.

This clonotype was seen more than once but under ten times. This chain joins TRBV29-1 and TRBJ2-7, with TRBD2 identical over 14 bases. The germline CDR1 and CDR2 sequences are SQVTM and ANQGSEA. Trimming at V came to 6 bases and at J to 5 bases, leaving 6 bases not matched to a gene. The CDR3 sequence is 14 residues long. This CDR3 reads CSVSGTSGSDEQYF. In nucleotides, the CDR3 is TGCAGCGTGTCCGGGACTAGCGGGAGCGACGAGCAGTACTTC.

The chain joins TRBV25-1 to TRBJ1-1; D unclear. V was trimmed by 3 bases and J by 3 bases, leaving 11 bases between them. The CDR3 is made up of 14 amino acids. Germline V CDR1 and CDR2: MGHDK, SYGVNS. In DNA, the CDR3 is TGTGCCAGCAGTGACCCGGGGTTGGACACTGAAGCTTTCTTT. Its translation is CASSDPGLDTEAFF.

This chain links TRBV6-5 with TRBJ1-2; 12 nucleotides match TRBD1. Germline lookup yields CDR1 MNHEY and CDR2 SVGAGI. J was trimmed by 2 bases and V by 3 bases; bases with no gene match: 10. The CDR3 runs 18 residues. CDR3 nucleotide sequence: TGTGCCAGCAGTTATGGGGGGGGACAGGGGGCGTCGAACTATGGCTACACCTTC. Its translation: CASSYGGGQGASNYGYTF.

This clonotype was seen a handful of times. This rearrangement joins TRBV6-1 to TRBJ2-4, with TRBD1 matching 7 bases. The V gene's germline CDR1 is MNHNS and CDR2 SASEGT. The CDR3 has 17 amino acids. Trimming cost V 7 bases and J 0 bases; bases outside gene matches: 12. CDR3 amino acids: CASTSPWDRLAKNIQYF. CDR3 DNA sequence: TGTGCCAGCACCAGCCCGTGGGACAGACTAGCCAAAAACATTCAGTACTTC.

This clonotype was detected ten times or more. This chain links TRBV29-1 with TRBJ1-2; unclear D gene. Per germline, CDR1 SQVTM and CDR2 ANQGSEA. The CDR3 loop spans 11 amino acids. V was pared by 5 bases and J by 6 bases, with 10 bases between. The CDR3 here is CSVSESNGYTF. CDR3 coding DNA: TGCAGCGTTTCTGAGTCAAATGGCTACACCTTC.

V gene TRBV20-1 combines with J gene TRBJ1-5; TRBD1 is a possible D gene (6 bases). CDR1 DFQATT and CDR2 SNEGSKA come from the germline V gene (reference sequence). CDR3 size: 15 residues. The CDR3: CSGGGHTDSNQPQHF. DNA of the CDR3: TGCAGCGGGGGGGGGCATACAGATAGCAATCAGCCCCAGCATTTT.

This clonotype was observed at least ten times. This chain connects TRBV12-5 to TRBJ2-3; TRBD2 is a possible D gene (6 bases). The CDR3 has 16 residues. Between the trimmed V and J ends, which lost 0 bases and 0 bases, there was a span of 10 bases. In germline, CDR1 is LGHNT, CDR2 FRNRAP. This chain's CDR3 is CASGLVRGDSTDTQYF. CDR3 sequence (DNA): TGTGCTAGTGGTTTGGTACGCGGGGACAGCACAGATACGCAGTATTTT.

This clonotype was seen only a few times. The chain carries TRBV5-5 and TRBJ2-2, with D perhaps TRBD1 (6 bases). V was clipped by 4 bases and J by 3 bases, with 16 bases between them. There are 16 residues in the CDR3. Looked up from germline, CDR1 is SGHKS and CDR2 is YYEKEE (reference sequence). CDR3 in amino acids: CASSVKQGWDTGELFF. CDR3 sequence (DNA): TGTGCCAGCAGCGTCAAACAGGGATGGGACACCGGGGAGCTGTTTTTT.

The chain carries TRBV19 and TRBJ1-2; D gene uncertain. Germline V gene data show CDR1 as LNHDA and CDR2 as SQIVND (reference sequence). With 4 bases removed from V and 6 bases from J, the gap between germline ends came to 9 bases. The CDR3 extends over 12 amino acids. The CDR3 DNA reads TGTGCCAGTAGTACTTCCTTTCATGGCTACACCTTC. Protein sequence: CASSTSFHGYTF.

This clonotype appeared many times. This chain uses TRBV11-2 with TRBJ2-1; D is unclear. The germline CDR1 and CDR2 sequences are SGHAT and FQNNGV. Trimming removed 5 bases from V and 1 base from J, with 12 bases in between. The CDR3 spans 15 residues. The CDR3: CASSLDTQSYNEQFF. The CDR3 DNA reads as TGTGCCAGCAGCCTTGACACACAATCCTACAATGAGCAGTTCTTC.

This chain uses TRBV10-3 with TRBJ1-2; weak D call: TRBD1 (5 bases). The germline CDR1 and CDR2 sequences are ENHRY and SYGVKD. The CDR3 contains 14 residues. The ends were cut back, 0 bases at V and 2 bases at J, with 7 bases in the middle. CDR3 loop: CAISESSGNYGYTF. The CDR3 DNA reads TGTGCCATCAGTGAGTCGTCAGGGAACTATGGCTACACCTTC.